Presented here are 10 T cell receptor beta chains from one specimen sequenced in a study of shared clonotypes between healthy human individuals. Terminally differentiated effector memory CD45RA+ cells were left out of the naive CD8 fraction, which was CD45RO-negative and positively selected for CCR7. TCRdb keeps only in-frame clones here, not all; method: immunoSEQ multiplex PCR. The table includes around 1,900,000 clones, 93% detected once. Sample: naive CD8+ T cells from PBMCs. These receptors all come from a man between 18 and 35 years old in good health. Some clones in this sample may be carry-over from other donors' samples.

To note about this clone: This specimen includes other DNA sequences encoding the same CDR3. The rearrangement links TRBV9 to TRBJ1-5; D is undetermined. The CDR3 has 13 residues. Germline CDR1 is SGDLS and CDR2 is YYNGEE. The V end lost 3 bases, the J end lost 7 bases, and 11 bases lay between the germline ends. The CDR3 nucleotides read TGTGCCAGCAGCGGCACCGGCGGGCAGCCCCAGCATTTT. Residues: CASSGTGGQPQHF. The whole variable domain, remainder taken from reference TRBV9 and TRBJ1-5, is DSGVTQTPKHLITATGQRVTLRCSPRSGDLSVYWYQQSLDQGLQFLIQYYNGEERAKGNILERFSAQQFPDLHSELNLSSLELGDSALYFCASSGTGGQPQHFGDGTRLSIL.

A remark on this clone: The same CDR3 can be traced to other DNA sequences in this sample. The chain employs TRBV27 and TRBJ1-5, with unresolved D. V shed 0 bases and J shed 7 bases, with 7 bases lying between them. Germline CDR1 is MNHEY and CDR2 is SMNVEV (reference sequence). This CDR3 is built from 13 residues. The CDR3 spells CASSLSVGQPQHF. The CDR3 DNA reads TGTGCCAGCAGTTTATCGGTTGGCCAGCCCCAGCATTTT.

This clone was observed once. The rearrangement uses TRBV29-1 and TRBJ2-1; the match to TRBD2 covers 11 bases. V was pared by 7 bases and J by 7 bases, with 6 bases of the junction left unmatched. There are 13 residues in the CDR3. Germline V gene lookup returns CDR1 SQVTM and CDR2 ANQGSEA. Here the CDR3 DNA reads TGCAGCGCCGTAGCGGGAGGGTGGAATGAGCAGTTCTTC. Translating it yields CSAVAGGWNEQFF.

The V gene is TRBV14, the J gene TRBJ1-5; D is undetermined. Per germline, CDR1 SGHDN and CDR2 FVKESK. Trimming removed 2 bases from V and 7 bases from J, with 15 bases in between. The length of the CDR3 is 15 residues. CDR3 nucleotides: TGTGCCAGCAGCCAATATCCCCGGGGTCGGCAGCCCCAGCATTTT. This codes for CASSQYPRGRQPQHF.

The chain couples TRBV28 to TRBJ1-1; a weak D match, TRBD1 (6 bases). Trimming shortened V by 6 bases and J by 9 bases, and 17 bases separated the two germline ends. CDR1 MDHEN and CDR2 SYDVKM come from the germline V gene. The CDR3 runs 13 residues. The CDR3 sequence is CASSQDRDKQAFF. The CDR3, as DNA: TGTGCCAGCAGCCAGGACCGGGACAAGCAAGCTTTCTTT.

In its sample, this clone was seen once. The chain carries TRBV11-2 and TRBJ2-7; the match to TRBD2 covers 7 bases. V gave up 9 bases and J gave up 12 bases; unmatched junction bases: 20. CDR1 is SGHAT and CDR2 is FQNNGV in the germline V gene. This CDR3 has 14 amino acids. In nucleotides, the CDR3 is TGTGCCAGTAGGGGAGGGGAGTGGTCGACAGAACCGTACTTC. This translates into CASRGGEWSTEPYF.

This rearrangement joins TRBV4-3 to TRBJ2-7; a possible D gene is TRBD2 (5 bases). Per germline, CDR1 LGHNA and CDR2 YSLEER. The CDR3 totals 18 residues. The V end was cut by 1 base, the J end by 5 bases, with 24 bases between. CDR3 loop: CASSQVLSGGYIPDEQYF. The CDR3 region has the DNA TGCGCCAGCAGCCAAGTGCTTTCCGGCGGGTATATCCCCGACGAGCAGTACTTC.

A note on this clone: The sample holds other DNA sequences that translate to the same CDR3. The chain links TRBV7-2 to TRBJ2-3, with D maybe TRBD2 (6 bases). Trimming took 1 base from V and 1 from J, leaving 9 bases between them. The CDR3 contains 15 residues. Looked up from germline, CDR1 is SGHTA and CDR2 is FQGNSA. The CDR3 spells CASSLGASGTDTQYF. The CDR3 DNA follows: TGTGCCAGCAGCTTAGGCGCTAGCGGCACAGATACGCAGTATTTT.

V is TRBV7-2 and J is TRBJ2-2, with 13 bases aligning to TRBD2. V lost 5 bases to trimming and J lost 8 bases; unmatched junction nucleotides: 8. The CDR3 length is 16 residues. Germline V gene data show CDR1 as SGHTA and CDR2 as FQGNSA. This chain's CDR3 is CASSPGLAGVAGELFF. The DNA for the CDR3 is TGTGCCAGCAGCCCCGGACTAGCGGGAGTTGCAGGGGAGCTGTTTTTT. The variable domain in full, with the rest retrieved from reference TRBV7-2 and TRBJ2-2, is GAGVSQSPSNKVTEKGKDVELRCDPISGHTALYWYRQSLGQGLEFLIYFQGNSAPDKSGLPSDRFSAERTGGSVSTLTIQRTQQEDSAVYLCASSPGLAGVAGELFFGEGSRLTVL.

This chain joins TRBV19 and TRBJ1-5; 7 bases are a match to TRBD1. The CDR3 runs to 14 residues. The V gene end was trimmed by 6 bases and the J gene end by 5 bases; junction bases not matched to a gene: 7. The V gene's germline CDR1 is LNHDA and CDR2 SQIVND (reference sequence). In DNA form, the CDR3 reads TGTGCCAGTAGGACAGGGTCCTCAGATCAGCCCCAGCATTTT. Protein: CASRTGSSDQPQHF.